The 30 T cell receptor beta chains listed next were all sequenced from one sample in a study of monozygotic twins with inflammatory bowel disease. TCRdb re-called the 5' RACE reads, yielding one record per CDR3 amino acid sequence without DNA. The repertoire table contains about 300,000 distinct CDR3 sequences. The source material was blood. The source of these receptors is a human donor with ulcerative colitis or Crohn's disease, or a healthy co-twin of an affected twin (not recorded which).

The chain employs TRBV12-3 or TRBV12-4 and TRBJ2-3; TCRdb names TRBD1, which stays unverified in the absence of DNA. The CDR3 spans 15 residues. CDR3 sequence reads: CASSDGQPLTDTQYF.

J is TRBJ2-4 and V is TRBV11-2; TCRdb gives TRBD2 as the D gene, but with no DNA this cannot be confirmed. The CDR3 has 15 amino acids. The germline V gene has CDR1 SGHAT and CDR2 FQNNGV. This CDR3 reads CASSFSGLAKNIQYF.

This chain links TRBV20-1 with TRBJ1-5. The CDR3 is 12 amino acids. CDR1 and CDR2 from the germline V gene are DFQATT and SNEGSKA (reference sequence). CDR3 region: CSAMEGIQPQHF.

The chain recombines TRBV29-1 with TRBJ2-1; lacking DNA, the TRBD1 call made by TCRdb goes unchecked. The CDR3 length is 14 residues. Looked up from germline, CDR1 is SQVTM and CDR2 is ANQGSEA. CDR3 loop: CSVLTGGSYNEQFF.

The genes are TRBV7-9 and TRBJ2-7; TCRdb's assignment of TRBD1 cannot be checked, as there is no DNA. This CDR3 is 12 amino acids long. Germline CDR1 and CDR2: SEHNR and FQNEAQ (reference sequence). CDR3 residues: CASFRGTGEQYF.

The rearrangement links TRBV28 to TRBJ2-3; the D call from TCRdb, TRBD1, cannot be confirmed without DNA. The CDR3 covers 15 residues. Looked up from germline, CDR1 is MDHEN and CDR2 is SYDVKM. The CDR3 region is CASSLTRGSTDTQYF.

The chain uses TRBV10-3 and TRBJ2-5; TCRdb indicates TRBD2, and absent DNA this call remains unverified. Germline-derived CDR1 and CDR2 are ENHRY and SYGVKD. This CDR3 comprises 13 residues. The CDR3 loop reads CAISGLLGETQYF.

The CDR3 spells CASSFGGAEAFF. V and J are TRBV7-8 and TRBJ1-1; there is no DNA to check the TCRdb D call of TRBD1. The CDR3 contains 12 residues. Germline lookup yields CDR1 SGHVS and CDR2 FQNEAQ.

V is TRBV20-1 and J is TRBJ1-2; TCRdb indicates TRBD1, and absent DNA this call remains unverified. The germline V gene encodes CDR1 DFQATT and CDR2 SNEGSKA (reference sequence). The CDR3 is made up of 13 amino acids. The CDR3 protein is CSARSNTGYGYTF.

The J gene is TRBJ2-7, the V gene TRBV5-1. Germline V gives CDR1 SGHRS, CDR2 YFSETQ. The CDR3 is 13 residues long. CDR3 protein: CASSHDGAYEQYF.

The V call is TRBV20-1, the J call TRBJ2-3; the TRBD2 assignment by TCRdb is unverifiable without DNA. The CDR3 covers 15 residues. Germline CDR1 is DFQATT and CDR2 is SNEGSKA (reference sequence). This CDR3 is CSEGGRALGTDTQYF.

V and J are TRBV11-1 and TRBJ2-7. Germline lookup yields CDR1 SGHAT and CDR2 FQDESV (reference sequence). The CDR3 is 15 amino acids. The CDR3 region is CASSLARTSSYEQYF.

This rearrangement joins TRBV12-3 or TRBV12-4 to TRBJ2-5. This CDR3 contains 15 residues. The CDR3 sequence is CASINGRSLKETQYF.

This chain uses TRBV30 with TRBJ1-4; no DNA is available, so the TRBD1 call from TCRdb remains unchecked. In germline, CDR1 is GTSNPN, CDR2 SVGIG (reference sequence). CDR3 length: 13 residues. CDR3: CAWSGPGDEKLFF. Using reference TRBV30 and TRBJ1-4 for the parts outside the CDR3, the full variable domain is SQTIHQWPATLVQPVGSPLSLECTVEGTSNPNLYWYRQAAGRGLQLLFYSVGIGQISSEVPQNLSASRPQDRQFILSSKKLLLSDSGFYLCAWSGPGDEKLFFGSGTQLSVL.

The chain combines TRBV24-1 with TRBJ2-1; the D call from TCRdb, TRBD2, cannot be confirmed without DNA. The CDR3 sequence is 14 residues long. Per the germline V gene, CDR1 is KGHDR and CDR2 is SFDVKD. CDR3 residues: CATSDPPVVSEQFF.

The chain employs TRBV15 and TRBJ2-7; TCRdb names TRBD1, which stays unverified in the absence of DNA. The CDR3 has 14 residues. Germline values: CDR1 LNHNV, CDR2 YYDKDF (reference sequence). The CDR3 sequence is CATSPQDGPYEQYF. The full variable domain, with the rest looked up from reference TRBV15 and TRBJ2-7, is DAMVIQNPRYQVTQFGKPVTLSCSQTLNHNVMYWYQQKSSQAPKLLFHYYDKDFNNEADTPDNFQSRRPNTSFCFLDIRSPGLGDTAMYLCATSPQDGPYEQYFGPGTRLTVT.

V usage is TRBV12-3 or TRBV12-4 and J usage is TRBJ2-7; TCRdb's D call, TRBD1, is unchecked because there is no DNA. The CDR3 has 14 residues. This CDR3 reads CASSFVGGSYEQYF.

The CDR3 region is CASNSGTPRNIQYF. The rearrangement joins TRBV5-1 to TRBJ2-4; TCRdb's assignment of TRBD1 cannot be checked, as there is no DNA. The CDR3 totals 14 residues. Germline V lookup: CDR1 SGHRS, CDR2 YFSETQ.

This chain links TRBV12-3 or TRBV12-4 with TRBJ2-1; lacking DNA, the TRBD2 call made by TCRdb goes unchecked. The CDR3 has 15 residues. CDR3 loop: CASRGGEGSVNEQFF.

The chain combines TRBV5-1 with TRBJ2-7. The CDR3 contains 14 residues. Per germline, CDR1 SGHRS and CDR2 YFSETQ. CDR3: CASSLDRGSYEQYF.

The chain is built from TRBV18 and TRBJ1-3. CDR3 length: 16 amino acids. Germline CDR1 KGHSH, CDR2 LQKENI. This CDR3 reads CASSQSVARSGNTIYF.

The chain employs TRBV6-1 and TRBJ2-7; no DNA is available, so the TRBD2 call from TCRdb remains unchecked. The CDR3 contains 14 residues. In germline, CDR1 is MNHNS, CDR2 SASEGT. The CDR3: CASQTSAGKYEQYF.

The rearrangement links TRBV5-1 to TRBJ2-1; TCRdb's D call, TRBD2, is unchecked because there is no DNA. Germline CDR1 is SGHRS and CDR2 is YFSETQ. The CDR3 is 19 residues long. CDR3 protein: CASRYRGTSGSSSYNEQFF.

The J gene is TRBJ2-3, the V gene TRBV7-2; TCRdb gives TRBD1 as the D gene, but with no DNA this cannot be confirmed. Per germline, CDR1 SGHTA and CDR2 FQGNSA. The CDR3 sequence is 12 residues long. This chain's CDR3 is CASYPGADTQYF.

This rearrangement joins TRBV7-2 to TRBJ2-1; lacking DNA, the TRBD2 call made by TCRdb goes unchecked. CDR1 SGHTA and CDR2 FQGNSA come from the germline V gene. The CDR3 totals 16 residues. The CDR3: CASSLQRGGSYNEQFF.

The CDR3 spells CASSPGRGLQETQYF. This chain connects TRBV6-2 or TRBV6-3 to TRBJ2-5; without DNA, the TCRdb call of TRBD2 cannot be checked. Germline V CDR1 and CDR2: MNHEY, SVGEGT. The CDR3 loop spans 15 amino acids.

This chain uses TRBV5-1 with TRBJ2-3; without DNA, the TCRdb call of TRBD2 cannot be checked. Germline CDR1 is SGHRS and CDR2 is YFSETQ. There are 14 residues in the CDR3. The CDR3 is CASSNERNTDTQYF.

This sequence joins TRBV5-1 and TRBJ2-3; TCRdb picks TRBD2, but there is no DNA to check that call. This CDR3 is 15 amino acids long. CDR1 is SGHRS, CDR2 YFSETQ, per germline. The CDR3 here is CASSLGGGSQDTQYF.

This chain uses TRBV5-6 with TRBJ1-1; TCRdb picks TRBD1, but there is no DNA to check that call. CDR3 length: 14 residues. Germline V gene data show CDR1 as SGHDT and CDR2 as YYEEEE. The CDR3 loop is CASRRGQGGTEAFF.

This chain links TRBV28 with TRBJ1-1; with no DNA, the TCRdb D assignment of TRBD1 cannot be verified. The CDR3 spans 14 residues. CDR1 is MDHEN, CDR2 SYDVKM, per germline. CDR3 region: CASSEDRRNTEAFF.